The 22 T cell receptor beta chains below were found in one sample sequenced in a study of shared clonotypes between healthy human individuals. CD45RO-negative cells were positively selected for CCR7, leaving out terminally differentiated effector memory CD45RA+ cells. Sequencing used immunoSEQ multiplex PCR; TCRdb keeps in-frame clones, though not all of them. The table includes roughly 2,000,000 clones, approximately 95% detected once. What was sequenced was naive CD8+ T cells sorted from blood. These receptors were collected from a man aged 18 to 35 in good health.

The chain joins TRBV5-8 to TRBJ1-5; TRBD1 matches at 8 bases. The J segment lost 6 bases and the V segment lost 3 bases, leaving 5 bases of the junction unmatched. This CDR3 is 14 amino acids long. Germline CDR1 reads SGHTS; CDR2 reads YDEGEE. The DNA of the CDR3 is TGTGCCAGCAGCTACGGACAGGGTGGTCAGCCCCAGCATTTT. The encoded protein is CASSYGQGGQPQHF.

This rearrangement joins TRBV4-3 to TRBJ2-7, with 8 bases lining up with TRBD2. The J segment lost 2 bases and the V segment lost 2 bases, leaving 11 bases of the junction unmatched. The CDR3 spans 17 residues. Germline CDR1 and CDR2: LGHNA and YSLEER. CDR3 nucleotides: TGCGCCAGCAGCCAAAAAACACTAGCGGTTGGAACCTACGAGCAGTACTTC. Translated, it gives CASSQKTLAVGTYEQYF.

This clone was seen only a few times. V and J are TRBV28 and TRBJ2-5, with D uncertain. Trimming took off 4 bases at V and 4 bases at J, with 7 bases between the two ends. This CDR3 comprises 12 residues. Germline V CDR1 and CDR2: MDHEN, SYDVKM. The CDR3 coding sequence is TGTGCCAGCAGTTCCCCGTCAGAGACCCAGTACTTC. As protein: CASSSPSETQYF.

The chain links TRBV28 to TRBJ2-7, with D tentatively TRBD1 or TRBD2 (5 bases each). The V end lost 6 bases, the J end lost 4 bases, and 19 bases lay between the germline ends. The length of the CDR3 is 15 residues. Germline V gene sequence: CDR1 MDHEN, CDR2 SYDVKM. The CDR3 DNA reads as TGTGCCAGCAGGGAGGTTCCGGGACGTGCGTACGAGCAGTACTTC. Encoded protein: CASREVPGRAYEQYF.

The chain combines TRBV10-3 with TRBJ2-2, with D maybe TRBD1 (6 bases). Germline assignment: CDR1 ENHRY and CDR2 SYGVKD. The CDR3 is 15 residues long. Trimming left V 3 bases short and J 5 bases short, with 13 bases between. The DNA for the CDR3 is TGTGCCATCAGTGAAGCAGGGGCAGGTACCGGGGAGCTGTTTTTT. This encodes CAISEAGAGTGELFF.

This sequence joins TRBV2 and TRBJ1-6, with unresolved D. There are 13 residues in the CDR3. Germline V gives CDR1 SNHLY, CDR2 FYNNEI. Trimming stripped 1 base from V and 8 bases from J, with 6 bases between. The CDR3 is CASSEGADSPLHF. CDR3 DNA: TGTGCCAGCAGTGAAGGGGCGGATTCACCCCTCCACTTT.

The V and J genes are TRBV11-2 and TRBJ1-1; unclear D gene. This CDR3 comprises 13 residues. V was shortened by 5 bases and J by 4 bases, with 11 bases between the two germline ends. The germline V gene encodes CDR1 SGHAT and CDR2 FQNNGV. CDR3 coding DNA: TGTGCCAGCAGCAGAGAATTATTCACTGAAGCTTTCTTT. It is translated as CASSRELFTEAFF.

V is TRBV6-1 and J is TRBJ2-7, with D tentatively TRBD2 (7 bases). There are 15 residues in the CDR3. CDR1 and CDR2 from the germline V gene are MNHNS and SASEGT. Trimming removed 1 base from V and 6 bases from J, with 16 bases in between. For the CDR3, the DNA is TGTGCCAGCAGTGAAGGAAATGGGGGGGGGCGCGAGCAGTACTTC. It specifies CASSEGNGGGREQYF.

The chain's CDR3 is CASSLETGQGIYGYTF. CDR3 nucleotides: TGTGCCAGCAGCTTAGAGACCGGACAGGGGATCTATGGCTACACCTTC. The gene calls are TRBV7-9 and TRBJ1-2; 9 bases line up with TRBD1. V lost 1 base, J lost 4 bases, and 7 bases stayed unmatched. Germline CDR1 and CDR2: SEHNR and FQNEAQ (reference sequence). The CDR3 is 16 amino acids.

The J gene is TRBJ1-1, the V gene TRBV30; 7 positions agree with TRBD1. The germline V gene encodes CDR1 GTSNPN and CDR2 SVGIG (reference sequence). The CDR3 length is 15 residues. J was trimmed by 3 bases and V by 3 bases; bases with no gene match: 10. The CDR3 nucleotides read TGTGCCTGGAGCGCAGGGGGGACTTGGTACACTGAAGCTTTCTTT. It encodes CAWSAGGTWYTEAFF.

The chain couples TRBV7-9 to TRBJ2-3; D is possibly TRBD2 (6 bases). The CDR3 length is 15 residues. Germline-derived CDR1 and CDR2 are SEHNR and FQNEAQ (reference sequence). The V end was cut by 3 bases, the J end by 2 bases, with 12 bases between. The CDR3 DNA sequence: TGTGCCAGCAGCTTTTGGCGGGATCCCACAGATACGCAGTATTTT. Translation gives CASSFWRDPTDTQYF.

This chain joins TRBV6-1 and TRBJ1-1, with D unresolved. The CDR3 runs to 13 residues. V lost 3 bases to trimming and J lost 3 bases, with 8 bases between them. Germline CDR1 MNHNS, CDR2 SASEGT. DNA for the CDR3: TGTGCCAGCAGTGATCAGTTCCACACTGAAGCTTTCTTT. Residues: CASSDQFHTEAFF.

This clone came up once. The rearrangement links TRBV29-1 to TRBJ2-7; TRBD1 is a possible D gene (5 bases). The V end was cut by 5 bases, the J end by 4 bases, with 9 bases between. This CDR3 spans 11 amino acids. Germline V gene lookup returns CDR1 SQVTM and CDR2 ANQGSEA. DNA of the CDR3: TGCAGCGTTCAGGGATTATACGAGCAGTACTTC. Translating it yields CSVQGLYEQYF.

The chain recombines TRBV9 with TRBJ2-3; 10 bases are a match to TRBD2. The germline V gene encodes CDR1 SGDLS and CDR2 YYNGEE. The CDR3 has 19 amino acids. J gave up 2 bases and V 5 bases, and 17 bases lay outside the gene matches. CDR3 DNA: TGTGCCAGCAGTCCAGGAGGCCTAGCGGGGGTATATTTCACAGATACGCAGTATTTT. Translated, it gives CASSPGGLAGVYFTDTQYF.

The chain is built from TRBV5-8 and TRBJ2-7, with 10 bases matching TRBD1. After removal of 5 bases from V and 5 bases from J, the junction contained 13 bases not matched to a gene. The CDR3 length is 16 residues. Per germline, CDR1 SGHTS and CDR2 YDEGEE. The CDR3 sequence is CASSYMSGTGVDEQYF. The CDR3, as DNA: TGTGCCAGCAGTTACATGTCGGGGACAGGGGTAGACGAGCAGTACTTC. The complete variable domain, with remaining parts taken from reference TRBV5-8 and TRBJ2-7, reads EAGVTQSPTHLIKTRGQQATLRCSPISGHTSVYWYQQALGLGLQFLLWYDEGEERNRGNFPPRFSGRQFPNYSSELNVNALELEDSALYLCASSYMSGTGVDEQYFGPGTRLTVT.

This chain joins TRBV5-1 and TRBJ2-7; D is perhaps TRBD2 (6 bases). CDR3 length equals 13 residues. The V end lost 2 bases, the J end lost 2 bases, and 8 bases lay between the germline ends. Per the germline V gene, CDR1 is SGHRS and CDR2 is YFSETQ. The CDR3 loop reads CASSFPGAYEQYF. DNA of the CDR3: TGCGCCAGCAGCTTTCCGGGGGCCTACGAGCAGTACTTC.

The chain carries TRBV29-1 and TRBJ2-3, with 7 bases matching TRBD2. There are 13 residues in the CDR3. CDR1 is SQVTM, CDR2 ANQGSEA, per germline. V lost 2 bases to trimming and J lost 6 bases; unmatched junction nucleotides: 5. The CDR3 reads CSVERGEADTQYF. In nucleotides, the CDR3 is TGCAGCGTTGAACGGGGGGAGGCGGATACGCAGTATTTT.

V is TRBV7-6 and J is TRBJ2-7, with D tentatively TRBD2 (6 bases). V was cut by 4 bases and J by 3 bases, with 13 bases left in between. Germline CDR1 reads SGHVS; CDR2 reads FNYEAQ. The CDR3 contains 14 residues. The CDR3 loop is CASSSSGGGYEQYF. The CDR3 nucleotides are TGTGCCAGCAGCTCCAGTGGGGGAGGCTACGAGCAGTACTTC.

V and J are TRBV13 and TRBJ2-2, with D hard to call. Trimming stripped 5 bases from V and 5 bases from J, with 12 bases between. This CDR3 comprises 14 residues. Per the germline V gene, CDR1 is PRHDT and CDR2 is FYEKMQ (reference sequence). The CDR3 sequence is CASSPLRLTGELFF. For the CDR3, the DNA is TGTGCCAGCAGCCCCCTCCGACTTACCGGGGAGCTGTTTTTT. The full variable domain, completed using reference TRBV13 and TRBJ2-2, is AAGVIQSPRHLIKEKRETATLKCYPIPRHDTVYWYQQGPGQDPQFLISFYEKMQSDKGSIPDRFSAQQFSDYHSELNMSSLELGDSALYFCASSPLRLTGELFFGEGSRLTVL.

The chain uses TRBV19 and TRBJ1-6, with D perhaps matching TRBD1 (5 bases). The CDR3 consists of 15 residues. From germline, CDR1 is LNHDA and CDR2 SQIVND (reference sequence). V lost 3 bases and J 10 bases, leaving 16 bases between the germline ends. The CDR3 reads CASSMAEGMGSPLHF. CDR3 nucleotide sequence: TGTGCCAGTAGTATGGCCGAGGGGATGGGATCACCCCTCCACTTT.

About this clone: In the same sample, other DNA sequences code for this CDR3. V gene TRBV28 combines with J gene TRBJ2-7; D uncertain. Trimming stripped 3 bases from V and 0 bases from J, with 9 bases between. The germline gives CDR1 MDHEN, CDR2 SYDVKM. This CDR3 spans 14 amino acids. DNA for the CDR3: TGTGCCAGCAGTTTGGGCGGAAGCTCCTACGAGCAGTACTTC. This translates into CASSLGGSSYEQYF.

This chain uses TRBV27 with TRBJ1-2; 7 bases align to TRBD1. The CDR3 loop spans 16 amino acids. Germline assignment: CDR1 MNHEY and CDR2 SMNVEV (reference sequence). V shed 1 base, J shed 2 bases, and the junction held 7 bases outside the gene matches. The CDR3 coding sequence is TGTGCCAGCAGTTTATACATAGGGGGCGAGAACTATGGCTACACCTTC. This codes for CASSLYIGGENYGYTF.